The 24 T cell receptor beta chains below come from one sample, sequenced in a study of blood T cell repertoires in COVID-19. Using immunoSEQ multiplex PCR, the repertoire was profiled, and TCRdb retains in-frame clones only, with some absent. The table includes under 300,000 clones, approximately 87% detected once. Input material: peripheral blood. The receptors originated from a man aged 55 to 70 with acute or convalescent COVID-19.

As regards this clone: The same CDR3 also results from other DNA sequences found in this sample. The chain is built from TRBV11-3 and TRBJ2-3; D uncertain. Between the trimmed V and J ends, which lost 3 bases and 4 bases, there was a span of 5 bases. Looked up from germline, CDR1 is SGHNT and CDR2 is YENEEA. This CDR3 is 12 amino acids long. DNA of the CDR3: TGTGCCAGCAGCTTGGCAGCAGATACGCAGTATTTT. Translated, it gives CASSLAADTQYF.

V and J are TRBV7-9 and TRBJ1-1; D might be TRBD1 (5 bases). The CDR3 totals 15 residues. With 5 bases removed from V and 4 bases from J, the gap between germline ends came to 17 bases. Per germline, CDR1 SEHNR and CDR2 FQNEAQ (reference sequence). CDR3 DNA: TGTGCCAGCAGCCGCCTAACAAGGGGCGGCACTGAAGCTTTCTTT. As protein: CASSRLTRGGTEAFF.

The chain links TRBV6-5 to TRBJ2-4; 8 nucleotides match TRBD1. Germline CDR1 MNHEY, CDR2 SVGAGI. The V and J ends lost 2 bases and 8 bases, in that order; junction bases with no gene match: 5. The length of the CDR3 is 14 residues. The CDR3 loop reads CASSYGQGADIQYF. The DNA for the CDR3 is TGTGCCAGCAGTTACGGGCAGGGGGCTGACATTCAGTACTTC.

The V and J genes are TRBV6-6 and TRBJ2-1; 12 bases map to TRBD2. With V trimmed by 5 bases and J by 4 bases, 18 bases remained unmatched. Germline loops: CDR1 MNHNY, CDR2 SVGAGI (reference sequence). CDR3 length: 20 amino acids. The CDR3 reads CASSPIPGGRGTSGYNEQFF. CDR3 coding DNA: TGTGCCAGCAGTCCCATACCTGGGGGGCGTGGGACTAGCGGGTACAATGAGCAGTTCTTC.

The chain joins TRBV5-1 to TRBJ2-7; D perhaps matches TRBD2 (6 bases). With 0 bases removed from V and 0 bases from J, the gap between germline ends came to 7 bases. Germline loops: CDR1 SGHRS, CDR2 YFSETQ. This CDR3 region has 14 residues. CDR3 in amino acids: CASSLAGSSYEQYF. CDR3 DNA sequence: TGCGCCAGCAGCTTGGCCGGGAGCTCCTACGAGCAGTACTTC. The whole variable domain, remainder taken from reference TRBV5-1 and TRBJ2-7, is KAGVTQTPRYLIKTRGQQVTLSCSPISGHRSVSWYQQTPGQGLQFLFEYFSETQRNKGNFPGRFSGRQFSNSRSEMNVSTLELGDSALYLCASSLAGSSYEQYFGPGTRLTVT.

V and J are TRBV13 and TRBJ2-3; 12 nucleotides agree with TRBD2. In germline, CDR1 is PRHDT, CDR2 FYEKMQ (reference sequence). The V and J ends lost 3 bases and 7 bases, in that order; junction bases with no gene match: 8. The CDR3 sequence is 16 residues long. Written as DNA, the CDR3 is TGTGCCAGCAGCTTCCAGACTAGCGGGAGTAGCTATACGCAGTATTTT. Its translation is CASSFQTSGSSYTQYF.

The rearrangement links TRBV7-9 to TRBJ2-1, with TRBD2 matching over 10 bases. CDR1 is SEHNR and CDR2 is FQNEAQ in the germline V gene (reference sequence). The CDR3 contains 17 residues. Trimming at V came to 5 bases and at J to 0 bases, leaving 7 bases not matched to a gene. The CDR3 reads CASSEIAGGRSYNEQFF. The CDR3, as DNA: TGTGCCAGCAGCGAGATAGCGGGAGGCCGCTCCTACAATGAGCAGTTCTTC.

A single count supports this clone. The V gene is TRBV10-3, the J gene TRBJ1-4; tentatively, D is TRBD1 (5 bases). The CDR3 covers 16 residues. V shed 0 bases and J shed 6 bases, with 14 bases lying between them. In germline, CDR1 is ENHRY, CDR2 SYGVKD. The CDR3 here is CAISESGQGGDEKLFF. The CDR3 DNA follows: TGTGCCATCAGTGAGTCAGGCCAGGGTGGGGATGAAAAACTGTTTTTT.

The chain combines TRBV28 with TRBJ1-1; 10 bases are a match to TRBD1. Germline-derived CDR1 and CDR2 are MDHEN and SYDVKM. The CDR3 contains 16 residues. Trimming cost V 4 bases and J 5 bases; bases outside gene matches: 10. The CDR3 DNA is TGTGCCAGCAGTTCCCGGGACAGGGGATTTGTGACTGAAGCTTTCTTT. Encoded protein: CASSSRDRGFVTEAFF.

Points on this clone: Germline is not matched at one junction end, which may reflect a read error. V is TRBV7-7 and J is TRBJ2-7; 12 nucleotides line up with TRBD1. The CDR3 extends over 16 amino acids. Germline CDR1 SSHAT, CDR2 FNYEAQ (reference sequence). CDR3: CASSLTPGQGASEQYF. CDR3 nucleotides: TGTGCTAGCAGCTTAACCCCGGGACAGGGGGCATCTGAGCAGTACTTC.

V gene TRBV7-9 combines with J gene TRBJ1-2; D is undetermined. V lost 0 bases and J lost 1, with 9 bases in between. The CDR3 extends over 15 amino acids. CDR1 is SEHNR and CDR2 is FQNEAQ in the germline V gene (reference sequence). Here the CDR3 reads CASSLAPGYNYGYTF. The CDR3 DNA reads as TGTGCCAGCAGCTTAGCGCCGGGTTATAACTATGGCTACACCTTC.

This chain uses TRBV27 with TRBJ2-2; the match to TRBD2 covers 11 bases. This CDR3 is built from 16 residues. In germline, CDR1 is MNHEY, CDR2 SMNVEV (reference sequence). With V trimmed by 7 bases and J by 6 bases, 10 bases remained unmatched. The chain's CDR3 is CASKPSSGRLSGELFF. CDR3 coding DNA: TGTGCCAGCAAGCCCTCTAGCGGGAGGTTATCCGGGGAGCTGTTTTTT.

V gene TRBV28 combines with J gene TRBJ2-5; possible D gene TRBD2, 5 bases. The germline CDR1 and CDR2 sequences are MDHEN and SYDVKM. CDR3 length equals 11 residues. Trimming took 8 bases from V and 2 from J, leaving 6 bases between them. Written as DNA, the CDR3 is TGTGCCAGCCGGGGACAAGAGACCCAGTACTTC. This encodes CASRGQETQYF.

This rearrangement joins TRBV6-6 to TRBJ1-5; D gene uncertain. The germline V gene has CDR1 MNHNY and CDR2 SVGAGI (reference sequence). CDR3 length: 15 amino acids. Trimming removed 4 bases from V and 1 base from J, with 11 bases in between. The CDR3 DNA reads TGTGCCAGCAGTTTAGGGAGCATGAGCAATCAGCCCCAGCATTTT. Protein product: CASSLGSMSNQPQHF.

The DNA of the CDR3 is TGTGCCAGCAGCCCCGAGCTAGTTAGTACAGATACGCAGTATTTT. Translating gives CASSPELVSTDTQYF. The chain carries TRBV5-4 and TRBJ2-3, with D uncertain. V was trimmed by 4 bases and J by 3 bases, leaving 15 bases between them. Germline V lookup: CDR1 SGHNT, CDR2 YYREEE (reference sequence). The CDR3 extends over 15 amino acids.

The rearrangement joins TRBV7-2 to TRBJ2-1; D might be TRBD2 (7 bases). Per germline, CDR1 SGHTA and CDR2 FQGNSA. The V end was cut by 5 bases, the J end by 6 bases, with 23 bases between. The CDR3 totals 17 residues. The CDR3 reads CASSLRGGGTIINEQFF. CDR3 coding DNA: TGTGCCAGCAGCCTAAGGGGGGGAGGTACTATTATCAATGAGCAGTTCTTC.

The V gene is TRBV6-4, the J gene TRBJ2-5; TRBD1 aligns across 10 bases. J lost 7 bases, V lost 5 bases, and 10 bases had no gene match. The length of the CDR3 is 15 residues. CDR1 is MRHNA and CDR2 is SNTAGT in the germline V gene. The CDR3 bases are TGTGCCAGCAGTAAACGACAGGGGGACAGGGGGACCCAGTACTTC. Protein product: CASSKRQGDRGTQYF.

The chain combines TRBV7-3 with TRBJ2-7, with TRBD2 matching over 7 bases. V gave up 1 base and J gave up 3 bases; unmatched junction bases: 9. The germline V gene encodes CDR1 SGHTA and CDR2 FQGTGA. This CDR3 has 16 residues. In nucleotides, the CDR3 is TGTGCCAGCAGCTTAAGCGGGGGAAAATCCGGCTACGAGCAGTACTTC. This codes for CASSLSGGKSGYEQYF. Using reference TRBV7-3 and TRBJ2-7 for the parts outside the CDR3, the full variable domain is GAGVSQTPSNKVTEKGKYVELRCDPISGHTALYWYRQSLGQGPEFLIYFQGTGAADDSGLPNDRFFAVRPEGSVSTLKIQRTERGDSAVYLCASSLSGGKSGYEQYFGPGTRLTVT.

The V call is TRBV30, the J call TRBJ2-7; 9 bases are a match to TRBD1. The CDR3 consists of 15 residues. With V trimmed by 2 bases and J by 5 bases, 10 bases remained unmatched. CDR1 and CDR2 from the germline V gene are GTSNPN and SVGIG (reference sequence). The CDR3 sequence is CAWSPSGTGMDEQYF. As DNA, the CDR3 is TGTGCCTGGAGTCCTTCCGGGACAGGGATGGACGAGCAGTACTTC. Combining the CDR3 with reference TRBV30 and TRBJ2-7 gives the whole variable domain SQTIHQWPATLVQPVGSPLSLECTVEGTSNPNLYWYRQAAGRGLQLLFYSVGIGQISSEVPQNLSASRPQDRQFILSSKKLLLSDSGFYLCAWSPSGTGMDEQYFGPGTRLTVT.

This clone appeared a single time. The chain employs TRBV6-5 and TRBJ2-7, with D maybe TRBD1 (6 bases). Germline V CDR1 and CDR2: MNHEY, SVGAGI. Deletions cut 2 bases from V and 3 bases from J, with 17 bases between. The CDR3 consists of 16 residues. For the CDR3, the DNA is TGTGCCAGCAGTTACCGACAAATGGACAGCGTCTACGAGCAGTACTTC. Amino acid sequence: CASSYRQMDSVYEQYF.

This chain joins TRBV2 and TRBJ1-1; the D gene is possibly TRBD1 (6 bases). The germline V gene encodes CDR1 SNHLY and CDR2 FYNNEI. The CDR3 has 12 amino acids. Trimming stripped 9 bases from V and 4 bases from J, with 12 bases between. The CDR3 spells CARNRESTEAFF. CDR3 bases: TGTGCCAGGAACAGGGAGAGCACTGAAGCTTTCTTT.

This clone was counted a few times. The chain combines TRBV21-1 with TRBJ1-1; the table's D call of TRBD1 was not tested on the DNA. TRBV21-1 corresponds to a pseudogene. This CDR3 is built from 15 residues. Here the CDR3 DNA reads TGTGCCAGCAGAGGGGGCGCCGGGGCCAGCACTGAAGCTTTCTTT. It is translated as CASRGGAGASTEAFF.

The chain has TRBV24-1 and TRBJ2-2, with D maybe TRBD2 (5 bases). CDR1 KGHDR and CDR2 SFDVKD come from the germline V gene. The CDR3 covers 15 residues. Between the trimmed V and J ends, which lost 6 bases and 5 bases, there was a span of 15 bases. CDR3 region: CATSIGGGGTGELFF. CDR3 nucleotides: TGTGCCACCAGTATCGGAGGTGGCGGAACCGGGGAGCTGTTTTTT.

The CDR3 coding sequence is TGCGCCAGCGCCCAACAAGGGGGGGCGATTACCAGCTCCTATAATTCACCCCTCCACTTT. Amino acid sequence: CASAQQGGAITSSYNSPLHF. The V gene is TRBV5-1, the J gene TRBJ1-6; a weak D match, TRBD1 (6 bases). Between the trimmed V and J ends, which lost 7 bases and 0 bases, there was a span of 26 bases. Germline values: CDR1 SGHRS, CDR2 YFSETQ. The CDR3 is made up of 20 amino acids.